The following is a T cell receptor beta chain sequence with its context. A junction end diverges from the germline sequence, so it may reflect a read error. The germline V gene has CDR1 SNHLY and CDR2 FYNNEI. The CDR3 runs 14 residues. The data derive from a study of blood T cells in healthy people across ages. The second PCR ran roughly 6 to 11 cycles with a sample-barcoded 5' primer and J-beta primers. TCRdb re-called the 5' RACE reads with MiXCR, one entry per CDR3 protein. The top ten clones hold around 23% of a sample with 1.8 million or so distinct CDR3 sequences, 35% to 50% of them seen once. J is TRBJ2-3 and V is TRBV2; 7 nucleotides align to TRBD1. Source material: blood. The sequence was obtained from a human donor in good health. The CDR3 coding sequence is TGTGCCAGCAGTGGGCAGGGGGTGGCAGATACGCAGGATTTT. The encoded protein is CASSGQGVADTQDF. The variable domain in full, with the rest retrieved from reference TRBV2 and TRBJ2-3, is EPEVTQTPSHQVTQMGQEVILRCVPISNHLYFYWYRQILGQKVEFLVSFYNNEISEKSEIFDDQFSVERPDGSNFTLKIRSTKLEDSAMYFCASSGQGVADTQDFGPGTRLTVL.